Sequencing of this T cell receptor beta chain was carried out in a study of vaccination and CD4 T cells after COVID-19. Study-level information: The cells in question were stimulated using overlapping spike peptides derived from SARS-CoV-2, HCoV-NL63, HCoV-OC43 and HCoV-229E.

Sequenced with the Oncomine TCR Beta short-read assay was DNA taken from cultured CD4+ T cells. TCRdb reprocessed the PCR reads via MiXCR and lists one record per CDR3 protein. The profile shows about 16,000 distinct CDR3 sequences, 44% of them singletons. Time point defined: late sampling 161 to 241 days after vaccination in a few convalescent patients. The treatment is: approximately nine-day PBMC culture with coronavirus spike peptide pools or control peptides (ViraFEST assay). Wells that each held fewer than 2.5 million PBMCs were cultured with 9 to 10 IU/ml IL-2 and approximately 10 ug/ml peptide pools. The V end lost 4 bases, the J end lost 5 bases, and 18 bases lay between the germline ends. The CDR3 totals 15 residues. Per the germline V gene, CDR1 is SGHTS and CDR2 is YDEGEE. A few counts support this clonotype. Its cognate antigen is unknown.

The TCR sequence derives from a human donor who had recovered from COVID-19. This sample comprised CD4+ T cells from blood, cultured in vitro, obtained about 7 months after SARS-CoV-2 vaccination. The J gene is TRBJ2-5, the V gene TRBV5-8, with D possibly TRBD2 on 6 matching bases. The CDR3 reads CASSLGAVSGETQYF. CDR3 DNA sequence: TGTGCCAGCAGCCTGGGAGCAGTCAGCGGGGAGACCCAGTACTTC.